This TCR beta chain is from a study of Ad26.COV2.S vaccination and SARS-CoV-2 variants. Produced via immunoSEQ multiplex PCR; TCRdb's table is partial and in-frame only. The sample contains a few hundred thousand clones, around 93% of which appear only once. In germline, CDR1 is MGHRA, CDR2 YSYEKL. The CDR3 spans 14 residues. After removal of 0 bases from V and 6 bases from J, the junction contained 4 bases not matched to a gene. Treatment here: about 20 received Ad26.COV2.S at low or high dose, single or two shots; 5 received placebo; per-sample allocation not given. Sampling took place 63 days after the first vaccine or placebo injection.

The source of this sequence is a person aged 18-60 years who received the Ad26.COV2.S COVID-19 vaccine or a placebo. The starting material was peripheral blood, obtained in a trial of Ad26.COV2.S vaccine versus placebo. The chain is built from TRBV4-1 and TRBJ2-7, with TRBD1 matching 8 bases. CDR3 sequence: CASSQEQGVSEQYF. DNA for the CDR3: TGCGCCAGCAGCCAAGAACAGGGGGTCTCCGAGCAGTACTTC.